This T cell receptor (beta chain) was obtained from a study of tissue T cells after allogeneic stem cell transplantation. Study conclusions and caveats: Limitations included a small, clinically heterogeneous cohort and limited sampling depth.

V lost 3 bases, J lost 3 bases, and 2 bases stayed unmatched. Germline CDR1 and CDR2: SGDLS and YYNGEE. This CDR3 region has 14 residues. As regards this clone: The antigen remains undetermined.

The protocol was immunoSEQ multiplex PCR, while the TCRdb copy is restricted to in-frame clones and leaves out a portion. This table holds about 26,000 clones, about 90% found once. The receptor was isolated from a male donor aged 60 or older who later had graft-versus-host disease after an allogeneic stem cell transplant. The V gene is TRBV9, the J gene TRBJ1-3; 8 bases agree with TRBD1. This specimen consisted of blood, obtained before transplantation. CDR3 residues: CASSEQGGGNTIYF. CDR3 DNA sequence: TGTGCCAGCAGCGAACAGGGGGGTGGAAACACCATATATTTT.